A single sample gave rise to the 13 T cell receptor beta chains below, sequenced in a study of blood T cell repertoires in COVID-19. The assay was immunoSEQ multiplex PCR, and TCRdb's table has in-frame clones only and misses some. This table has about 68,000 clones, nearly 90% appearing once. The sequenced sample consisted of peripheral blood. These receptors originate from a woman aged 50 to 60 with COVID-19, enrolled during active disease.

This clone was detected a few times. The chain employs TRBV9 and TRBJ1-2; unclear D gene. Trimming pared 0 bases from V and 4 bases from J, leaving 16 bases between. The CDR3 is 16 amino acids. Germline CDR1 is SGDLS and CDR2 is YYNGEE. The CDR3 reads CASSVGHGQAPYGYTF. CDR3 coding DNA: TGTGCCAGCAGCGTAGGCCATGGGCAGGCGCCCTATGGCTACACCTTC.

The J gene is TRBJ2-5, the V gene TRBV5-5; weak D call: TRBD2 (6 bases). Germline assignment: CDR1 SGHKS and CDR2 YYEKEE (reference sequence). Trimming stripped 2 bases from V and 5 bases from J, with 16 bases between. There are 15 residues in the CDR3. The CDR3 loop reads CASSFKLADRETQYF. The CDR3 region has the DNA TGTGCCAGCAGCTTTAAACTAGCCGACCGGGAGACCCAGTACTTC.

CDR3 loop: CASSYSPGYTYNEQFF. The CDR3 nucleotides read TGTGCCAGCAGTTACTCGCCCGGGTACACCTACAATGAGCAGTTCTTC. The chain has TRBV6-5 and TRBJ2-1, with unresolved D. The V gene lost 0 bases and the J gene lost 2 bases, with 11 bases spanning the gap. CDR3 length: 16 amino acids. Germline V gives CDR1 MNHEY, CDR2 SVGAGI.

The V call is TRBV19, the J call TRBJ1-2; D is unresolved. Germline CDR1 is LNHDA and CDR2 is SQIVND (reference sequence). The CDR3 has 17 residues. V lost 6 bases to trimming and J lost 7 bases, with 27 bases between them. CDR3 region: CASSREPRPLLMGGYTF. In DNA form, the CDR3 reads TGTGCCAGTAGCCGAGAACCTAGACCACTACTAATGGGTGGCTACACCTTC.

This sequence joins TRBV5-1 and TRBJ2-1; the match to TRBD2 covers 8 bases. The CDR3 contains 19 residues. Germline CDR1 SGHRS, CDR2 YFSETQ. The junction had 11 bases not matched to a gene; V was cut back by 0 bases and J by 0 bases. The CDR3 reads CASSLESGSVPSSYNEQFF. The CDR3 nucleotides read TGCGCCAGCAGCTTGGAAAGCGGGAGCGTTCCTAGCTCCTACAATGAGCAGTTCTTC.

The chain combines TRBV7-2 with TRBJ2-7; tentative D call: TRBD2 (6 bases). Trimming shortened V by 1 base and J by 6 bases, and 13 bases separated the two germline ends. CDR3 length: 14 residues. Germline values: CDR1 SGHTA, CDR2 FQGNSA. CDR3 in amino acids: CASSLGDSRSEQYF. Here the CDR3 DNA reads TGTGCCAGCAGCTTAGGGGACTCCCGTAGCGAGCAGTACTTC.

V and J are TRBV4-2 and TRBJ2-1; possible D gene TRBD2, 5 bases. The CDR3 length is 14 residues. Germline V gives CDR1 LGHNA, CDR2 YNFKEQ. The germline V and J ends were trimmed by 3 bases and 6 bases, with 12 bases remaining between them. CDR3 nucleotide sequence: TGTGCCAGCAGCCAGTCTCCGGGGATCAATGAGCAGTTCTTC. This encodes CASSQSPGINEQFF.

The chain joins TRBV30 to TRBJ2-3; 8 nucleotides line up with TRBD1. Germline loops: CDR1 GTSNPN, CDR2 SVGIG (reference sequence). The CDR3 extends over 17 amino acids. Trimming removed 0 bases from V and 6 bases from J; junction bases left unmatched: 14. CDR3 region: CAWSVRMTGVLRDTQYF. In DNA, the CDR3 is TGTGCCTGGAGTGTACGTATGACAGGGGTCCTTAGGGATACGCAGTATTTT.

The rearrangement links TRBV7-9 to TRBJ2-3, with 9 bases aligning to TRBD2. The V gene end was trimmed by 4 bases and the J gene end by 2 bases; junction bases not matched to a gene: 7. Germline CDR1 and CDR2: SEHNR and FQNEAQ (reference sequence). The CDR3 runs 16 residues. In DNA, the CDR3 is TGTGCCAGCAGCTCTCGGACTAGCGCGCACACAGATACGCAGTATTTT. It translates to CASSSRTSAHTDTQYF.

Here the CDR3 reads CASSPMGQGPLGGYGYTF. The CDR3 region has the DNA TGTGCCAGCTCACCAATGGGACAGGGGCCCCTCGGAGGTTATGGCTACACCTTC. This rearrangement joins TRBV18 to TRBJ1-2; 10 positions agree with TRBD1. Germline CDR1 KGHSH, CDR2 LQKENI. Trimming took 2 bases from V and 5 from J; bases not matched to a gene: 14. This CDR3 is 18 amino acids long.

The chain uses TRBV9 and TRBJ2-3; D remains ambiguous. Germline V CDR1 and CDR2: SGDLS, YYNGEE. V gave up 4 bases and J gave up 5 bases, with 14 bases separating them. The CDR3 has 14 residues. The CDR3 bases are TGTGCCAGCAGCCGGATTGCGGTTCAAGATACGCAGTATTTT. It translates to CASSRIAVQDTQYF. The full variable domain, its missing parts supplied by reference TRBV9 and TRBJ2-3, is DSGVTQTPKHLITATGQRVTLRCSPRSGDLSVYWYQQSLDQGLQFLIQYYNGEERAKGNILERFSAQQFPDLHSELNLSSLELGDSALYFCASSRIAVQDTQYFGPGTRLTVL.

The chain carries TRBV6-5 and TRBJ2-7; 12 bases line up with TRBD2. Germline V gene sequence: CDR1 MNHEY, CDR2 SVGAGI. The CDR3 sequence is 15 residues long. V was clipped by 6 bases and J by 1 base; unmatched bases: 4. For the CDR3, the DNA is TGTGCCAGCAGGCCTAGCGGGAGGGGATCCTACGAGCAGTACTTC. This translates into CASRPSGRGSYEQYF.

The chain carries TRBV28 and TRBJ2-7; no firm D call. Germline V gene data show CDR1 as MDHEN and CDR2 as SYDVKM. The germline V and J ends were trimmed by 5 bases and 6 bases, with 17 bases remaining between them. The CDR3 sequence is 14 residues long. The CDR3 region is CASSPSILGSEQYF. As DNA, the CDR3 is TGTGCCAGCAGTCCATCTATACTTGGTAGCGAGCAGTACTTC.